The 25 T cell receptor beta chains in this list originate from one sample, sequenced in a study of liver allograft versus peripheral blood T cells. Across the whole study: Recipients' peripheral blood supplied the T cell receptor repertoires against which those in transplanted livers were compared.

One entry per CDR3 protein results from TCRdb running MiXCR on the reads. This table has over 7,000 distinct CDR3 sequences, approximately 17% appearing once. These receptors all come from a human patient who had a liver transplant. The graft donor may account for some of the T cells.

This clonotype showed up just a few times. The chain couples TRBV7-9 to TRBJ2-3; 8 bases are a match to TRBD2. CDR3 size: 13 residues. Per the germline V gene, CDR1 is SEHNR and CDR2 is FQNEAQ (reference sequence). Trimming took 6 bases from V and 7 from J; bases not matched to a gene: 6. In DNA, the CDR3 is TGTGCCAGCAGACCCGGCGGGGGGAATACGCAGTATTTT. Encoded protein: CASRPGGGNTQYF.

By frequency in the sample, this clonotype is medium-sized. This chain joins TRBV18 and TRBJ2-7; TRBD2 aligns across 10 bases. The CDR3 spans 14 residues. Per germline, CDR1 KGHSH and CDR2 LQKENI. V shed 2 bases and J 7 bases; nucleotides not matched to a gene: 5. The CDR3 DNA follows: TGTGCCAGCTCACCAGGCCTAGCGGGGGTTGAGCAGTACTTC. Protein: CASSPGLAGVEQYF.

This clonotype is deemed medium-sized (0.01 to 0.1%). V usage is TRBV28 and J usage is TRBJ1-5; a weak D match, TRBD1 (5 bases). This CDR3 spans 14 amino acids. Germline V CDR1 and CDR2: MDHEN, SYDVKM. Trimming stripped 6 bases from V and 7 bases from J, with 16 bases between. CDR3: CASRGTTPGQPQHF. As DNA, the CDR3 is TGTGCCAGCAGGGGGACCACACCCGGACAGCCCCAGCATTTT.

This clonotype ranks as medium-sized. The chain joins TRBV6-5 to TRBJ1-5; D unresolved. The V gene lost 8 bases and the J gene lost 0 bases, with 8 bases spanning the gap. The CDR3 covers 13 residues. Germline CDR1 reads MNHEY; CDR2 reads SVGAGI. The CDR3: CASGRTSNQPQHF. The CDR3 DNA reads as TGTGCCAGCGGCAGGACTAGCAATCAGCCCCAGCATTTT.

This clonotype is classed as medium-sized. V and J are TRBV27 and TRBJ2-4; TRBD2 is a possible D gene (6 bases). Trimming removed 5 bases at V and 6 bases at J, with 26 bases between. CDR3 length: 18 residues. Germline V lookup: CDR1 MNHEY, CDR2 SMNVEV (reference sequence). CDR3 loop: CASSSRIGAGGVGNIQYF. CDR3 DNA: TGTGCCAGCAGTAGTCGAATCGGGGCTGGAGGGGTAGGAAACATTCAGTACTTC.

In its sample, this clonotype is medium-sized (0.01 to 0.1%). CDR3 coding DNA: TGTGCCAGCGACGTGGTCAGGGAGCGTAGGCAGCAGTACTTC. Translating it yields CASDVVRERRQQYF. This sequence joins TRBV28 and TRBJ2-7; D tentatively fits TRBD1 or TRBD2 (5 bases each). The V end lost 8 bases, the J end lost 8 bases, and 22 bases lay between the germline ends. The V gene's germline CDR1 is MDHEN and CDR2 SYDVKM. The CDR3 loop spans 14 amino acids.

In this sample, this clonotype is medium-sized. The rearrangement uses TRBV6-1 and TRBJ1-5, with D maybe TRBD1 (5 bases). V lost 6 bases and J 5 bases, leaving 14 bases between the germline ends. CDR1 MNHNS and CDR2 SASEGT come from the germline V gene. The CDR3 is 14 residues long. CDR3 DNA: TGTGCCAGCAGCTTTCGGTTAGGGGATCAGCCCCAGCATTTT. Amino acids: CASSFRLGDQPQHF.

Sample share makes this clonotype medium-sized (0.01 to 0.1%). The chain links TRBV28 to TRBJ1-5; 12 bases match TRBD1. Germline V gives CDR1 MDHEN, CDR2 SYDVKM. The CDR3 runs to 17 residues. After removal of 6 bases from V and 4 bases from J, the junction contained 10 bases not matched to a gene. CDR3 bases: TGTGCCAGCAGACTTCCGGGACAGGGGGCGGGGAATCAGCCCCAGCATTTT. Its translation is CASRLPGQGAGNQPQHF.

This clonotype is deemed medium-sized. Written as DNA, the CDR3 is TGTGCCCCGGGACAGGTTAATTCACCCCTCCACTTT. Translated: CAPGQVNSPLHF. This chain uses TRBV19 with TRBJ1-6; TRBD1 matches at 8 bases. Germline CDR1 LNHDA, CDR2 SQIVND (reference sequence). Germline trimming cut 11 bases from V and 6 bases from J; bases unmatched to any gene: 3. There are 12 residues in the CDR3.

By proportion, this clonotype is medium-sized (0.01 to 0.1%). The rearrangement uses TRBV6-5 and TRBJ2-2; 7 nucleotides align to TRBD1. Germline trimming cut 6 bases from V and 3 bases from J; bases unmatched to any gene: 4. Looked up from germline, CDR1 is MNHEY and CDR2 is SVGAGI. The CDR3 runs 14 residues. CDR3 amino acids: CASRLRGYTGELFF. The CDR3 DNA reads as TGTGCCAGCAGACTCAGGGGGTACACCGGGGAGCTGTTTTTT.

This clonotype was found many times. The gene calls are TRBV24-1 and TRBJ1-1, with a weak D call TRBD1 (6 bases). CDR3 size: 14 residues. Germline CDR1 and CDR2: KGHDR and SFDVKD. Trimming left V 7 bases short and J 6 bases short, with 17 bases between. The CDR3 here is CATRDGGPGPEAFF. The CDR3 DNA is TGTGCCACCAGGGACGGGGGCCCTGGGCCTGAAGCTTTCTTT.

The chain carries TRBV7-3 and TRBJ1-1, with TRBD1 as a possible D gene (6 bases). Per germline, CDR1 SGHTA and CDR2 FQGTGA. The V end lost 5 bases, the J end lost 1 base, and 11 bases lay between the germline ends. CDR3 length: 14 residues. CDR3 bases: TGTGCCAGCAGCGCTCAGGGGAGGAACACTGAAGCTTTCTTT. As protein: CASSAQGRNTEAFF.

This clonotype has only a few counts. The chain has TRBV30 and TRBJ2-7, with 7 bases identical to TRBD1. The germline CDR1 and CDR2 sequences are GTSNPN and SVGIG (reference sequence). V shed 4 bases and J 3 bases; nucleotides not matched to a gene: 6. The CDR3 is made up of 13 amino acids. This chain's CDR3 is CAWTRGQLYEQYF. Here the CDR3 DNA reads TGTGCCTGGACGAGGGGACAGCTCTACGAGCAGTACTTC. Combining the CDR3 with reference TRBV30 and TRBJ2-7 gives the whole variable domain SQTIHQWPATLVQPVGSPLSLECTVEGTSNPNLYWYRQAAGRGLQLLFYSVGIGQISSEVPQNLSASRPQDRQFILSSKKLLLSDSGFYLCAWTRGQLYEQYFGPGTRLTVT.

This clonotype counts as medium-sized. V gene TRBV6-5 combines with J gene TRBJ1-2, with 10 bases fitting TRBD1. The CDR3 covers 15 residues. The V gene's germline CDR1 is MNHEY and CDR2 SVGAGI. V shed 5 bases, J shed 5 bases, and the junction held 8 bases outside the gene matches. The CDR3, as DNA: TGTGCCAGCAGTCTGGGCGGGACAGGGGTTTATGGCTACACCTTC. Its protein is CASSLGGTGVYGYTF.

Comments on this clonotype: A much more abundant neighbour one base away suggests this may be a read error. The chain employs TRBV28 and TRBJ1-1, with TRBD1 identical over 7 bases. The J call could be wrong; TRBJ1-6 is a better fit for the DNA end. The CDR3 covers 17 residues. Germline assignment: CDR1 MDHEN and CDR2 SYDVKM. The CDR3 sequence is CASAGRKGATGNSPLHF. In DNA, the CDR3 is TGTGCCAGCGCGGGAAGAAAGGGGGCAACGGGGAATTCACCCCTCCACTTT.

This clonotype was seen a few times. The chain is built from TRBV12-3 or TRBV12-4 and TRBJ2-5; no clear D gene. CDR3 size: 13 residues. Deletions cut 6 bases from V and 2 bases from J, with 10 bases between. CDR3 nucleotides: TGTGCCAGCAGCCCAGGACGTCAAGAGACCCAGTACTTC. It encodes CASSPGRQETQYF.

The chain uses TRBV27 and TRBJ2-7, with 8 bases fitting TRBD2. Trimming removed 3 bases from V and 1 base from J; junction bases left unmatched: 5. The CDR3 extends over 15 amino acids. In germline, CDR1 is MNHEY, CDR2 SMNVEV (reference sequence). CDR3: CASSFLSGASYEQYF. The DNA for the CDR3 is TGTGCCAGCAGTTTCCTTAGCGGGGCATCCTACGAGCAGTACTTC.

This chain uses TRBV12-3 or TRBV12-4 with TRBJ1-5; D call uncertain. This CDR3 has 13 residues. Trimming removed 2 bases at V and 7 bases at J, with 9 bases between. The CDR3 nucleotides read TGTGCCAGCAGTTTAATCGAGGGACAGCCCCAGCATTTT. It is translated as CASSLIEGQPQHF.

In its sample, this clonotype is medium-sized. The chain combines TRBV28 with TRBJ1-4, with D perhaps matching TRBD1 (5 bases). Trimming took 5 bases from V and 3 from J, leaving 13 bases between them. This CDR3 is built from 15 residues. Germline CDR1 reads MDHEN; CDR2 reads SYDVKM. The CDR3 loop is CASSLPTDANEKLFF. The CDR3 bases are TGTGCCAGCAGTCTCCCGACAGACGCTAATGAAAAACTGTTTTTT.

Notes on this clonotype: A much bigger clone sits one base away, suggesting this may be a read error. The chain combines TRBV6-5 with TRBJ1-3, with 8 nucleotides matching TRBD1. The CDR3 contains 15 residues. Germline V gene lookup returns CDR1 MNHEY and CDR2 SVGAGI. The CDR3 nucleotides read TGTGCCAGCTGTTACTCGTCAGGGGGCCGGGGCACCATATATTTT. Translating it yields CASCYSSGGRGTIYF.

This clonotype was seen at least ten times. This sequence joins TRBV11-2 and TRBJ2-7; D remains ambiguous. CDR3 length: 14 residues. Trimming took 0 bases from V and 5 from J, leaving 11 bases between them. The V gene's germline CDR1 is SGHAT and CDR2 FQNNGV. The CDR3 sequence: CASSLDRAIHEQYF. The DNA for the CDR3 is TGTGCCAGCAGCTTAGATCGGGCAATCCACGAGCAGTACTTC.

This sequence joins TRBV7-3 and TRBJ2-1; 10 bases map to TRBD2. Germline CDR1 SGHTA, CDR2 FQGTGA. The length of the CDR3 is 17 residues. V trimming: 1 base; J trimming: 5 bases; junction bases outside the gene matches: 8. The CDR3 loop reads CASSLIPAGGFNNEQFF. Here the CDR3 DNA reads TGTGCCAGCAGCTTAATTCCAGCGGGAGGGTTCAACAATGAGCAGTTCTTC. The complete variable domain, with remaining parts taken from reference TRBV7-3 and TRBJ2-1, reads GAGVSQTPSNKVTEKGKYVELRCDPISGHTALYWYRQSLGQGPEFLIYFQGTGAADDSGLPNDRFFAVRPEGSVSTLKIQRTERGDSAVYLCASSLIPAGGFNNEQFFGPGTRLTVL.

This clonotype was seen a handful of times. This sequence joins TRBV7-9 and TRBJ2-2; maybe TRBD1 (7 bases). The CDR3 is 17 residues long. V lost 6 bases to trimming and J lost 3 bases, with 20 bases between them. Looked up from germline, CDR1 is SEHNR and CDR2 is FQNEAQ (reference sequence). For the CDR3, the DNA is TGTGCCAGCAGGACGGACAGGCGGGACACCCACACCGGGGAGCTGTTTTTT. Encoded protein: CASRTDRRDTHTGELFF.

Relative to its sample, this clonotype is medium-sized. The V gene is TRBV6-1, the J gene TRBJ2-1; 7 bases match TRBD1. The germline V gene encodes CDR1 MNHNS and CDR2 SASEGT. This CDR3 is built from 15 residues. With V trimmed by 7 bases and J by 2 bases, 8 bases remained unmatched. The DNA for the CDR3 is TGTGCCAGCACGGTACAGGGGCAACCCTACAATGAGCAGTTCTTC. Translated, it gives CASTVQGQPYNEQFF.

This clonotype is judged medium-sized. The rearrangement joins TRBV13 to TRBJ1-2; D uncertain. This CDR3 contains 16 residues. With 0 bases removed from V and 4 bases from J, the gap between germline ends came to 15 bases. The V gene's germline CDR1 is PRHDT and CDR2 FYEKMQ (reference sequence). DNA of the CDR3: TGTGCCAGCAGCTTAGGTTATCAGGACGCGCCCTATGGCTACACCTTC. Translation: CASSLGYQDAPYGYTF.